This T cell receptor (beta chain) comes out of a study of regulatory T cells in long-lasting Graves disease. Overall study results and limits: A reduction in accuracy may have resulted from the small sample size. Preferential use of TRBV28, TRBJ1-2 and TRBJ2-5 was seen in persistent disease.

Relying on iRepertoire HTBI primers and Arm-PCR of CDR3 regions, the team built TCR beta libraries. Each CDR3 protein is one row after TCRdb ran MiXCR on the multiplex PCR reads. The sample holds 300,000 or so distinct CDR3 sequences; roughly a fifth are singletons and the top ten take 29%. The germline gives CDR1 SNHLY, CDR2 FYNNEI. The length of the CDR3 is 12 residues. Unmatched junction bases numbered 4, after V lost 6 bases and J lost 7 bases. This sample's time point: persistent/refractory GD, antithyroid drugs over 5 years with positive TRAb. PBMC-extracted RNA yielded the TCR library. American Thyroid Association guidelines defined Graves' disease diagnosis. The table lists this clonotype with many counts. Its cognate antigen is unknown.

The sequence was collected from a female donor with Graves disease. The sample in question was peripheral blood mononuclear cells (PBMCs), obtained when the disease was refractory, from a patient treated with antithyroid drugs. The V and J genes are TRBV2 and TRBJ1-2, with TRBD1 matching over 8 bases. For the CDR3, the DNA is TGTGCCAGCAGCAAAGACAGGGGTGGCTACACCTTC. It encodes CASSKDRGGYTF.